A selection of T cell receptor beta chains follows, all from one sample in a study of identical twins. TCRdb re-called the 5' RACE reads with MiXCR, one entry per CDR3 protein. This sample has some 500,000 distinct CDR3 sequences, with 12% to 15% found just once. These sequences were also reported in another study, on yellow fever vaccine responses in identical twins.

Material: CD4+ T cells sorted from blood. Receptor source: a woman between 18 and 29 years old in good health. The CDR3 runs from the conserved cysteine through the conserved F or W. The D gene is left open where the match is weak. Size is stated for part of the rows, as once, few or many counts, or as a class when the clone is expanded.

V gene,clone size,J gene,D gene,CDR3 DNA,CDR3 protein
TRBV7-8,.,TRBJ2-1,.,TGTGCCAGCAGCTTATTCGGGCGGGACAGCTCCTACAATGAGCAGTTCTTC,CASSLFGRDSSYNEQFF
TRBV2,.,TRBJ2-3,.,TGTGCCAGCAGTGTTCAGAGTAGCACAGATACGCAGTATTTT,CASSVQSSTDTQYF
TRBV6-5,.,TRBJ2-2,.,TGTGCCAGCAGTTACTTGAGGGGGGCGGGTACCGGGGAGCTGTTTTTT,CASSYLRGAGTGELFF
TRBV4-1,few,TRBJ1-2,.,TGCGCCAGCAGCCAAGAAGCGGTCTATGGCTACACCTTC,CASSQEAVYGYTF
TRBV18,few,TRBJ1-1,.,TGTGCCAGCTCACCATTTCGAGGTGAGAACACTGAAGCTTTCTTT,CASSPFRGENTEAFF
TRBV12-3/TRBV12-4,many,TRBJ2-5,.,TGTGCCAGCAGTTTAGCGGGCTGGGACCAGTACTTC,CASSLAGWDQYF
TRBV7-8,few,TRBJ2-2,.,TGTGCCAGCAGCCCCGAGGGAAGCGCCCACGCCGGGGAGCTGTTTTTT,CASSPEGSAHAGELFF
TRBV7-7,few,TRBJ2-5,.,TGTGCTAGCAGCTTAGTGGACGTTCAAGAGACCCAGTACTTC,CASSLVDVQETQYF
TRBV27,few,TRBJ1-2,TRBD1,TGTGCCAGCAGTACAAACCGGGACAGCAGACCGTATGGCTACACCTTC,CASSTNRDSRPYGYTF
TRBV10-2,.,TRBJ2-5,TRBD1,TGCGCCAGCTCAAGTCCCCAAGGGGGCCTCCAAGAGACCCAGTACTTC,CASSSPQGGLQETQYF
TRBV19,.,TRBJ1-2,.,TGTGCCAGTAGTATGGGGGACGGAGACGATGGCTACACCTTC,CASSMGDGDDGYTF
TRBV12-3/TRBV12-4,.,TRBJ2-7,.,TGTGCCAGCAGTTCTTTAGGCGGACACTACGAGCAGTACTTC,CASSSLGGHYEQYF
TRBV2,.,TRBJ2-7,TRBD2,TGTGCCAGCGGCCTAGCGGGGGGAAGCTCCTACGAGCAGTACTTC,CASGLAGGSSYEQYF
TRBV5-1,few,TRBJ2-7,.,TGCGCCAGCAGCTTCTCGGGGCAGCAGGGCGAGCAGTACTTC,CASSFSGQQGEQYF
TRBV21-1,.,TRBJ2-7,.,TGTGCCAGCAGCAAAATTCCTAGCATTATCGAGCAGGTCCCATCCTACGAGCAGTACTTC,CASSKIPSIIEQVPSYEQYF
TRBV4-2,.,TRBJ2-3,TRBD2,TGTGCCAGCAGCCAAGGCCCGAGCGGGGATCCCACAGATACGCAGTATTTT,CASSQGPSGDPTDTQYF
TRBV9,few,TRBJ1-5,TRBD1,TGTGCCAGCAGCCTGGGACAGGTGGATCAGCCCCAGCATTTT,CASSLGQVDQPQHF
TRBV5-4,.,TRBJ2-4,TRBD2,TGTGCCAGCAGCGTCACCGGGACTAGCGGTCAGTACTTC,CASSVTGTSGQYF
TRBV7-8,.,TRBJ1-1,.,TGTGCCAGCAGATTGGACAAAACTGAAGCTTTCTTT,CASRLDKTEAFF
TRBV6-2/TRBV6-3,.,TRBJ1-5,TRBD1,TGTGCCAGCAGCTATAGACAGGGGAGGCAGCCCCAGCATTTT,CASSYRQGRQPQHF
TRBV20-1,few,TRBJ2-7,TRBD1,TGCAGTGCTAGAGATACAAGGACAGGATACGAGCAGTACTTC,CSARDTRTGYEQYF
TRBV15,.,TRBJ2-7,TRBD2,TGTGCCACCAGCAACGTTCAGCGGGAGGGAGCGCAGTACTTC,CATSNVQREGAQYF
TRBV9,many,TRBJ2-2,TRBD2,TGTGCCAGCAGCGTAGGGCTAGCGGCGAACACCGGGGAGCTGTTTTTT,CASSVGLAANTGELFF
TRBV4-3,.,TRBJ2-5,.,TGCGCCAGCAGCCAAGGACGGGACAACCAAGAGACCCAGTACTTC,CASSQGRDNQETQYF
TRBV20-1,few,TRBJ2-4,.,TGCAGTGCTAGAGTAAACAGCATAGCCAAAAACATTCAGTACTTC,CSARVNSIAKNIQYF
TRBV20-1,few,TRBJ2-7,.,TGCAGTGCTGAAGCGAAGGAGTACGAGCAGTACTTC,CSAEAKEYEQYF
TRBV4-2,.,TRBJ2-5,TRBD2,TGTGCCAGCAGCCTTCCGGGACTAGCGGGAGAGGGGCAAGAGACCCAGTACTTC,CASSLPGLAGEGQETQYF
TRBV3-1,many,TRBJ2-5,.,TGTGCCAGCAGCCAAGACCCAGCAGGAGAAGAGACCCAGTACTTC,CASSQDPAGEETQYF
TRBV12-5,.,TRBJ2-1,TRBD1,TGTGCTAGTGGTTTGGTTCCGGGACAGCCAAATGAGCAGTTCTTC,CASGLVPGQPNEQFF
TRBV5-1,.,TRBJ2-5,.,TGCGCCAGCAGAGCAGAAGGAGAGACCCAGTACTTC,CASRAEGETQYF
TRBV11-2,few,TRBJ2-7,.,TGTGCCAGCAGCTCGATAGTTTCCTCTTCTGTGGGGGGCCCCTACGAGCAGTACTTC,CASSSIVSSSVGGPYEQYF
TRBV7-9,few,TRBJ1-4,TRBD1,TGTGCCAGCAGCTCCAGGGGGGAAGGTGAAAAACTGTTTTTT,CASSSRGEGEKLFF
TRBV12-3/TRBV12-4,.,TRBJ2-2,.,TGTGCCATCAGGACCGGTCCAGGGGAGCTGTTTTTT,CAIRTGPGELFF
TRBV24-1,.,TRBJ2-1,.,TGTGCCACCAGTACAGGTACATCACAGTTCTTC,CATSTGTSQFF
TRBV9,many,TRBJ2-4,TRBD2,TGTGCCAGCAGCGCGATGCCCTCGACTAGCAACATTCAGTACTTC,CASSAMPSTSNIQYF
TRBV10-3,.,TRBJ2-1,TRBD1,TGTGCCATCAGTGATGTTCACGGTACAGGGGATGAGCAGTTCTTC,CAISDVHGTGDEQFF
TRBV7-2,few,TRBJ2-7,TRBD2,TGTGCCAGCGCCGTAGCGGGCCCCAGAATCCACGAGCAGTACTTC,CASAVAGPRIHEQYF
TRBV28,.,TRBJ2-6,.,TGTGCCAGCAGCCTTCCCATTGGGGCCAACGTCCTGACTTTC,CASSLPIGANVLTF
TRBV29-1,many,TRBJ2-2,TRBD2,TGCAGCGTTGAATCGGCGGCGGGGGGGACCGGGGAGCTGTTTTTT,CSVESAAGGTGELFF
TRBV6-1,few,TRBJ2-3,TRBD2,TGTGCCAGCAGTCGACTAGCGGGGGGAAATACGCAGTATTTT,CASSRLAGGNTQYF
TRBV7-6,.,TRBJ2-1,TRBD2,TGTGCCAGCACTCTGGGCCCGACTAGCGGGCAAGATGAGCAGTTCTTC,CASTLGPTSGQDEQFF
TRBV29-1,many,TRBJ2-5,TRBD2,TGCAGCGTTGAAGATTTTCCCGGACTAGCGGGAACGATCGAGACCCAGTACTTC,CSVEDFPGLAGTIETQYF